This T cell receptor (beta chain) was found in a study of CD8+ T cells in alopecia areata. Study background: Treated individuals took tofacitinib by mouth, 5 to 10 mg twice daily. General study findings and limits: Across lesional scalp, and particularly alopecia totalis/universalis, clonality surpassed that of normal scalp. In scalp and blood, many expanded lesional clones persisted during tofacitinib.

The sample's treatment: oral pan-JAK inhibitor, 5-10 mg twice daily. After isolation, RNA underwent reverse transcription to generate cDNA as the sequencing template. Clones were sequenced by immunoSEQ multiplex PCR, and TCRdb holds only the in-frame ones, with some missing. The table has roughly 220,000 clones, just over 65% seen once. This clone was found a few times. What it binds is unknown. The source is a human donor with alopecia areata. The sample consisted of CD4+ T cells sorted from blood, taken at approximately week 45, from a patient treated with tofacitinib.

The CDR3 loop reads CASSLVVGGPGELFF. The CDR3 nucleotides are TGTGCCAGCAGCTTGGTGGTGGGCGGACCCGGGGAGCTGTTTTTT. The chain recombines TRBV5-5 with TRBJ2-2, with unresolved D. The CDR3 consists of 15 residues. The V gene lost 0 bases and the J gene lost 6 bases, with 12 bases spanning the gap. The germline CDR1 and CDR2 sequences are SGHKS and YYEKEE (reference sequence). Complete variable domain (other parts from reference TRBV5-5 and TRBJ2-2): DAGVTQSPTHLIKTRGQQVTLRCSPISGHKSVSWYQQVLGQGPQFIFQYYEKEERGRGNFPDRFSARQFPNYSSELNVNALLLGDSALYLCASSLVVGGPGELFFGEGSRLTVL.